This is a list of T cell receptor beta chains from one sample in a study of identifying expanded T cells in peripheral blood. TCRdb's copy holds only in-frame clones and misses some; the assay was immunoSEQ multiplex PCR. Here the sample spans some 91,000 clones, roughly 88% being singletons. Material for sequencing was blood. The receptor set was obtained from a person aged 18 to 75 in good health. CDR3s include the opening cysteine and the closing phenylalanine or tryptophan. Each record gives: CDR3 protein, CDR3 DNA, J gene, V gene, D gene, clone size, CDR3 length. The D gene is left open where the match is weak. Clone size is not always given. Where it is, it says once, few, many or a class for expanded clones.

cdr3_aa: CASSLQPGLAAEQYF
cdr3_nt: TGTGCCAGCAGTCTACAGCCGGGACTAGCAGCCGAGCAGTACTTC
j_call: TRBJ2-7
v_call: TRBV28
d_call: TRBD2
clone_size: .
cdr3_length: 15

cdr3_aa: CTSSQGGGRHEQYF
cdr3_nt: TGCACCAGCAGCCAAGGGGGGGGTCGGCACGAGCAGTACTTC
j_call: TRBJ2-7
v_call: TRBV1
d_call: .
clone_size: .
cdr3_length: 14

cdr3_aa: CASSPHRGLDEQYF
cdr3_nt: TGTGCCAGCAGCCCGCACAGGGGGCTGGACGAGCAGTACTTC
j_call: TRBJ2-7
v_call: TRBV9
d_call: TRBD1
clone_size: .
cdr3_length: 14

cdr3_aa: CAINPKGEGYEQYF
cdr3_nt: TGTGCCATCAACCCTAAGGGAGAGGGCTACGAGCAGTACTTC
j_call: TRBJ2-7
v_call: TRBV10-3
d_call: .
clone_size: once
cdr3_length: 14

cdr3_aa: CASSYLLGLAEETQYF
cdr3_nt: TGTGCCAGCAGCTACCTTTTGGGACTAGCGGAAGAGACCCAGTACTTC
j_call: TRBJ2-5
v_call: TRBV11-2
d_call: TRBD2
clone_size: .
cdr3_length: 16

cdr3_aa: CASSDASQGPDTQYF
cdr3_nt: TGTGCCAGCAGTGACGCTTCACAGGGTCCCGATACGCAGTATTTT
j_call: TRBJ2-3
v_call: TRBV6-4
d_call: .
clone_size: .
cdr3_length: 15

cdr3_aa: CASSEETGDITEAFF
cdr3_nt: TGTGCCAGCAGTGAAGAAACAGGGGATATTACTGAAGCTTTCTTT
j_call: TRBJ1-1
v_call: TRBV6-1
d_call: TRBD1
clone_size: .
cdr3_length: 15

cdr3_aa: CASSLIHPSPSSSYTF
cdr3_nt: TGTGCCAGCAGCCTTATCCATCCCAGTCCATCTTCAAGCTACACCTTC
j_call: TRBJ1-2
v_call: TRBV27
d_call: .
clone_size: .
cdr3_length: 16

cdr3_aa: CASSLAGSYEQYF
cdr3_nt: TGTGCCAGCAGCTTAGCGGGGTCCTACGAGCAGTACTTC
j_call: TRBJ2-7
v_call: TRBV7-9
d_call: .
clone_size: .
cdr3_length: 13

cdr3_aa: CASSESTPGGTTEAFF
cdr3_nt: TGCGCCAGCAGTGAGTCCACTCCAGGGGGGACGACTGAAGCTTTCTTT
j_call: TRBJ1-1
v_call: TRBV10-1
d_call: TRBD1
clone_size: .
cdr3_length: 16

cdr3_aa: CASSLGIAGNNEQFF
cdr3_nt: TGTGCCAGCAGCTTGGGAATAGCGGGGAACAATGAGCAGTTCTTC
j_call: TRBJ2-1
v_call: TRBV7-2
d_call: TRBD2
clone_size: .
cdr3_length: 15

cdr3_aa: CSATGGETQYF
cdr3_nt: TGCAGTGCTACCGGGGGGGAGACCCAGTACTTC
j_call: TRBJ2-5
v_call: TRBV20-1
d_call: TRBD2
clone_size: .
cdr3_length: 11

cdr3_aa: CASRLAGGGTGELFF
cdr3_nt: TGTGCCAGCAGACTAGCAGGAGGCGGGACCGGGGAGCTGTTTTTT
j_call: TRBJ2-2
v_call: TRBV7-2
d_call: .
clone_size: .
cdr3_length: 15

cdr3_aa: CASSPLYGQGHTDTQYF
cdr3_nt: TGTGCCAGCTCACCACTCTATGGGCAGGGGCACACAGATACGCAGTATTTT
j_call: TRBJ2-3
v_call: TRBV18
d_call: .
clone_size: .
cdr3_length: 17

cdr3_aa: CASSFETGELFF
cdr3_nt: TGTGCCAGCAGCTTTGAGACCGGGGAGCTGTTTTTT
j_call: TRBJ2-2
v_call: TRBV28
d_call: .
clone_size: .
cdr3_length: 12

cdr3_aa: CASENEQYF
cdr3_nt: TGTGCCAGTGAGAACGAGCAGTACTTC
j_call: TRBJ2-7
v_call: TRBV9
d_call: .
clone_size: .
cdr3_length: 9

cdr3_aa: CASNRGQTTNEKLFF
cdr3_nt: TGTGCCAGCAACCGCGGACAGACAACTAATGAAAAACTGTTTTTT
j_call: TRBJ1-4
v_call: TRBV7-9
d_call: .
clone_size: .
cdr3_length: 15

cdr3_aa: CASSIFNTGELFF
cdr3_nt: TGTGCCAGTAGTATATTCAACACCGGGGAGCTGTTTTTT
j_call: TRBJ2-2
v_call: TRBV19
d_call: .
clone_size: once
cdr3_length: 13

cdr3_aa: CAWSITGSSTDTQYF
cdr3_nt: TGTGCCTGGAGTATCACAGGGTCTAGCACAGATACGCAGTATTTT
j_call: TRBJ2-3
v_call: TRBV30
d_call: .
clone_size: .
cdr3_length: 15

cdr3_aa: CASSMGGPGSDTQYF
cdr3_nt: TGTGCCAGCAGTATGGGGGGTCCAGGGTCAGATACGCAGTATTTT
j_call: TRBJ2-3
v_call: TRBV27
d_call: .
clone_size: once
cdr3_length: 15

cdr3_aa: CASSLTNWEGYTF
cdr3_nt: TGTGCCAGCAGTTTAACGAACTGGGAGGGCTACACCTTC
j_call: TRBJ1-2
v_call: TRBV28
d_call: .
clone_size: .
cdr3_length: 13

cdr3_aa: CASSTDEGLEKGSTGELFF
cdr3_nt: TGTGCCAGCAGTACAGATGAGGGACTAGAAAAGGGATCGACCGGGGAGCTGTTTTTT
j_call: TRBJ2-2
v_call: TRBV28
d_call: TRBD2
clone_size: .
cdr3_length: 19

cdr3_aa: CASSVSVGTASSYNSPLHF
cdr3_nt: TGCGCCAGCAGCGTGTCGGTTGGGACAGCTAGCTCCTATAATTCACCCCTCCACTTT
j_call: TRBJ1-6
v_call: TRBV10-2
d_call: TRBD1
clone_size: .
cdr3_length: 19

cdr3_aa: CASTRGNSPLHF
cdr3_nt: TGTGCCAGCACGAGGGGTAATTCACCCCTCCACTTT
j_call: TRBJ1-6
v_call: TRBV27
d_call: .
clone_size: .
cdr3_length: 12

cdr3_aa: CASSIQANQPQHF
cdr3_nt: TGTGCCAGTAGTATTCAGGCCAATCAGCCCCAGCATTTT
j_call: TRBJ1-5
v_call: TRBV19
d_call: .
clone_size: .
cdr3_length: 13

cdr3_aa: CASSRQGYNEQFF
cdr3_nt: TGTGCCAGCAGCCGACAGGGATACAATGAGCAGTTCTTC
j_call: TRBJ2-1
v_call: TRBV2
d_call: TRBD1
clone_size: .
cdr3_length: 13

cdr3_aa: CASSRSGEGYNEQFF
cdr3_nt: TGTGCCAGCAGTCGTAGCGGGGAGGGATACAATGAGCAGTTCTTC
j_call: TRBJ2-1
v_call: TRBV6-5
d_call: TRBD2
clone_size: .
cdr3_length: 15

cdr3_aa: CASSVASGYNEQFF
cdr3_nt: TGTGCCAGCAGCGTAGCTAGCGGCTACAATGAGCAGTTCTTC
j_call: TRBJ2-1
v_call: TRBV9
d_call: TRBD2
clone_size: .
cdr3_length: 14

cdr3_aa: CASSLSGTGVEKLFF
cdr3_nt: TGCGCCAGCAGCCTTTCCGGGACAGGGGTCGAAAAACTGTTTTTT
j_call: TRBJ1-4
v_call: TRBV4-1
d_call: TRBD1
clone_size: .
cdr3_length: 15

cdr3_aa: CASSRRTGDTGELFF
cdr3_nt: TGTGCCAGCAGCCGACGGACAGGGGACACCGGGGAGCTGTTTTTT
j_call: TRBJ2-2
v_call: TRBV11-3
d_call: TRBD1
clone_size: .
cdr3_length: 15

cdr3_aa: CASSLGGTLKFF
cdr3_nt: TGTGCCAGCAGCCTGGGGGGTACCTTGAAGTTCTTC
j_call: TRBJ2-1
v_call: TRBV6-1
d_call: .
clone_size: .
cdr3_length: 12

cdr3_aa: CASSSWTGRETQYF
cdr3_nt: TGTGCCAGCAGCTCCTGGACAGGGCGGGAGACCCAGTACTTC
j_call: TRBJ2-5
v_call: TRBV7-9
d_call: TRBD1
clone_size: .
cdr3_length: 14

cdr3_aa: CASSSLAGRGEQYF
cdr3_nt: TGTGCCAGCAGCTCACTAGCCGGGCGCGGCGAGCAGTACTTC
j_call: TRBJ2-7
v_call: TRBV9
d_call: .
clone_size: .
cdr3_length: 14

cdr3_aa: CASSQVSTSGVGGELFF
cdr3_nt: TGCGCCAGCAGCCAAGTATCGACTAGCGGGGTGGGCGGGGAGCTGTTTTTT
j_call: TRBJ2-2
v_call: TRBV4-1
d_call: TRBD2
clone_size: .
cdr3_length: 17

cdr3_aa: CATSTSQGIGNQPQHF
cdr3_nt: TGTGCCACCAGCACCTCCCAGGGGATAGGCAATCAGCCCCAGCATTTT
j_call: TRBJ1-5
v_call: TRBV15
d_call: .
clone_size: .
cdr3_length: 16

cdr3_aa: CASSLDGLAGGGELFF
cdr3_nt: TGCGCCAGCAGCTTGGATGGACTAGCGGGAGGCGGGGAGCTGTTTTTT
j_call: TRBJ2-2
v_call: TRBV5-1
d_call: TRBD2
clone_size: .
cdr3_length: 16

cdr3_aa: CASSLGGRGTFNEQFF
cdr3_nt: TGTGCCAGCAGCTTAGGCGGCAGGGGGACGTTCAATGAGCAGTTCTTC
j_call: TRBJ2-1
v_call: TRBV7-3
d_call: TRBD1
clone_size: .
cdr3_length: 16

cdr3_aa: CASSAGTVSYNEQFF
cdr3_nt: TGTGCCAGCAGCGCAGGGACTGTATCGTACAATGAGCAGTTCTTC
j_call: TRBJ2-1
v_call: TRBV9
d_call: .
clone_size: once
cdr3_length: 15

cdr3_aa: CASSQLGQFNEQFF
cdr3_nt: TGCGCCAGCAGCCAATTGGGACAGTTCAATGAGCAGTTCTTC
j_call: TRBJ2-1
v_call: TRBV4-1
d_call: TRBD1
clone_size: once
cdr3_length: 14

cdr3_aa: CASSVQGLNTEAFF
cdr3_nt: TGTGCCAGCAGTGTACAGGGTCTCAACACTGAAGCTTTCTTT
j_call: TRBJ1-1
v_call: TRBV6-1
d_call: .
clone_size: .
cdr3_length: 14

cdr3_aa: CASSLTRMPIRTEAFF
cdr3_nt: TGTGCCAGCAGCTTAACGCGGATGCCGATAAGGACTGAAGCTTTCTTT
j_call: TRBJ1-1
v_call: TRBV11-1
d_call: .
clone_size: .
cdr3_length: 16

cdr3_aa: CASSTGTAYSNQPQHF
cdr3_nt: TGTGCCAGTAGTACCGGGACAGCCTATAGCAATCAGCCCCAGCATTTT
j_call: TRBJ1-5
v_call: TRBV19
d_call: TRBD1
clone_size: .
cdr3_length: 16

cdr3_aa: CAISESPTSNYGYTF
cdr3_nt: TGTGCCATCAGTGAGTCCCCCACAAGTAACTATGGCTACACCTTC
j_call: TRBJ1-2
v_call: TRBV10-3
d_call: .
clone_size: .
cdr3_length: 15

cdr3_aa: CASSLQGWGYTF
cdr3_nt: TGTGCCAGCAGCCTACAGGGATGGGGCTACACCTTC
j_call: TRBJ1-2
v_call: TRBV28
d_call: .
clone_size: .
cdr3_length: 12

cdr3_aa: CASNLRDQPQHF
cdr3_nt: TGTGCCAGCAATCTTCGGGATCAGCCCCAGCATTTT
j_call: TRBJ1-5
v_call: TRBV2
d_call: .
clone_size: .
cdr3_length: 12

cdr3_aa: CASSPASYNEQFF
cdr3_nt: TGTGCCAGCAGTCCCGCCTCCTACAATGAGCAGTTCTTC
j_call: TRBJ2-1
v_call: TRBV6-4
d_call: .
clone_size: .
cdr3_length: 13

cdr3_aa: CASSYSRKGTVNEQYF
cdr3_nt: TGTGCCAGCAGTTACTCGAGGAAAGGGACGGTCAACGAGCAGTACTTC
j_call: TRBJ2-7
v_call: TRBV6-5
d_call: .
clone_size: .
cdr3_length: 16